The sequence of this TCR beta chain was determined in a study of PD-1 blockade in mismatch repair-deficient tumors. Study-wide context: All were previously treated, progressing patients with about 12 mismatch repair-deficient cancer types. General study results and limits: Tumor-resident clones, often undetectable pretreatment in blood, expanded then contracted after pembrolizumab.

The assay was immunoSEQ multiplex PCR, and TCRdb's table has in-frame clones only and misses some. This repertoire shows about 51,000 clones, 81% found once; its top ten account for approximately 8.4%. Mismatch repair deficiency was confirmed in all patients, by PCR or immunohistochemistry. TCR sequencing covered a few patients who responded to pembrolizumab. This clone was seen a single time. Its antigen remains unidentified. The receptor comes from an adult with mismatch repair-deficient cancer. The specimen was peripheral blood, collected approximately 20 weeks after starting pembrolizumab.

CDR3 sequence reads: CASSVDRTSTDTQYF. CDR3 coding DNA: TGTGCCAGCTCAGTGGACAGAACTAGCACAGATACGCAGTATTTT. The V gene is TRBV18, the J gene TRBJ2-3, with D perhaps matching TRBD1 (6 bases). This CDR3 spans 15 amino acids. V lost 5 bases and J 0 bases, leaving 12 bases between the germline ends. Germline assignment: CDR1 KGHSH and CDR2 LQKENI. Filled out from reference TRBV18 and TRBJ2-3, the complete variable domain reads NAGVMQNPRHLVRRRGQEARLRCSPMKGHSHVYWYRQLPEEGLKFMVYLQKENIIDESGMPKERFSAEFPKEGPSILRIQQVVRGDSAAYFCASSVDRTSTDTQYFGPGTRLTVL.